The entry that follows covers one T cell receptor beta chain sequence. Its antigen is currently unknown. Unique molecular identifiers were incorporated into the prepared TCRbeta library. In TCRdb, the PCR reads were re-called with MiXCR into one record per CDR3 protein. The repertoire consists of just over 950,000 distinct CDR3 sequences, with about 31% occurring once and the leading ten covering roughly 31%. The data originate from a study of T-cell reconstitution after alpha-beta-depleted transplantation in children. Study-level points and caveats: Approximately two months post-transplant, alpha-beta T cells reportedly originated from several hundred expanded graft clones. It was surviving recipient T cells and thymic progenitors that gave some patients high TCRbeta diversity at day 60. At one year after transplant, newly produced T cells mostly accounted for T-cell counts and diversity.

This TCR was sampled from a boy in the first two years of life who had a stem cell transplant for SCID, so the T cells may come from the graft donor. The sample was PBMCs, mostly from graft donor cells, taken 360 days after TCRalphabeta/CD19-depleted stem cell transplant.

The CDR3 sequence: CASRETGGWGTEAFF. As DNA, the CDR3 is TGTGCCAGCAGGGAGACGGGAGGTTGGGGAACTGAAGCTTTCTTT. The rearrangement joins TRBV12-3 or TRBV12-4 to TRBJ1-1; D is uncertain. The CDR3 is 15 amino acids. Deletions cut 6 bases from V and 5 bases from J, with 19 bases between.